This is a list of T cell receptor beta chains from one sample in a study of shared clonotypes between healthy human individuals. Only in-frame clones appear in the TCRdb table, and some are missing; sequencing was by immunoSEQ multiplex PCR. The sample records about 2.1 million clones, about 93% being singletons. The sample was naive CD8+ T cells from PBMCs. Source of these receptors: a man aged 18 to 29 in good health. Some clones in this sample may be carry-over from other donors' samples. Each CDR3 is given with its conserved first and last residue.

>TRBV5-4
CASSRYPTETINYGYTF
>TRBV2
CASSEARTGAYEQYF
>TRBV7-6
CASTSWPRGVSQETQYF
>TRBV27
CASSLRDAPGPGELFF
>TRBV10-3
CAISESGTGNYEQYF
>TRBV2
CASSTGTTYQETQYF
>TRBV15
CATSRDRDSSYEQYF
>TRBV5-1
CASWDGILSGNTIYF
>TRBV7-9
CASSSRTSAAYEQYF
>TRBV7-6
CASSPSVGLAGEGYEQYF
>TRBV5-6
CASSLGQVRRNTEAFF
>TRBV9
CASSARTGAPEAFF
>TRBV27
CASSLFAGTHEQYF
>TRBV27
CASSLLGGGDEQFF
>TRBV5-1
CASSLAAGWEQYF
>TRBV27
CASSPSGGEFVNEQYF
>TRBV27
CASTTRGSAAEVFF
>TRBV9
CASSVGGSNQPQHF
>TRBV7-8
CASSWGTEAFF
>TRBV7-6
CASSPPGLGYEQYF
>TRBV28
CASSLAGQREQFF
>TRBV7-8
CASGSGGPPYEQYF
>TRBV5-4
CASSLEGGLAFF
>TRBV7-9
CASSLNGNARETQYF
>TRBV27
CASSLWGMGGAKNIQYF
>TRBV5-4
CASALFGVLNTEAFF
>TRBV10-3
CAISESLIWAGPETQYF
>TRBV10-3
CAISGLAGGRTDTQYF
>TRBV9
CASSVGPGGRPLLIKGTDTQYF
>TRBV7-9
CASSQPLGVLPTQYF
>TRBV27
CASSLLLGGLGSEQYF
>TRBV29-1
CSATPLGDRVVEQYF
>TRBV7-4
CASSPRGWDRGPYREGYTF
>TRBV27
CASSMRLGMNIQYF
>TRBV19
CASSINNLGPTEAFF
>TRBV27
CASSLKGYTF
>TRBV4-1
CASSQGPPGRDTQYF
>TRBV4-3
CASSQSNREGYEQYF
>TRBV27
CASSLSHTDTQYF
>TRBV5-1
CASSVRYGELFF
>TRBV9
CASSVGEGATYEQYF